This note documents a single TCR beta chain sequence. No cognate antigen has been identified for it. Base qualities were left out, and no much larger clone turns up one base away. This record comes from a study of lymphopenia after photon versus proton radiotherapy (dated by TCRdb to about 2019). In terms of the full investigation: In patients with gastrointestinal tumors who developed high-grade lymphopenia, the study compared the immunological effects of photon radiation therapy with those of proton radiation therapy. The cohort included around 22 patients with gastrointestinal tumors who developed lymphopenia after receiving either photon or proton therapy. The study was designed to characterize how the impact on the immune system differs between the two radiation modalities. Summary of the overall study and its limitations: After the lymphocyte count nadir, repertoires from photon-treated patients showed oligoclonal expansion, particularly of CD8+ Temra cells, and this expansion drove the decline in diversity. The survival association was examined only in patients who died, and the authors described better survival with proton therapy as a possibility, not as a demonstrated result. During treatment, patients who received proton therapy stayed relatively stable, whereas patients who received photon therapy lost naive T cells and TCR diversity and gained effector/memory populations. Among patients across the cohort who died, overall survival time showed an inverse correlation with a larger post-nadir drop in TCR diversity.

The CDR3 measures 13 amino acids from cysteine to phenylalanine. Only the CDR3 part of the read is kept: 39 bases, read in frame from the first base. V is shortened by 1 base, J by 0 bases, and the region joining them spans 3 bases. Taken from the germline V gene, the CDR1 and CDR2 loops are SGHDN and FVKESK. Receptors were amplified or captured by the immunoSEQ multiplex PCR assay. Deep sequencing of rearranged TCR beta loci, alongside multiparametric flow cytometry, was used to profile T cell repertoires. Sourced from immuneACCESS, this table was stored by TCRdb with only in-frame sequences that have V and J called. A share of the clones is absent; for the studies checked, an unresolved V gene accounts for under half, and the remainder has no known explanation. For this sample the table gives under 65,000 clones, of which approximately 88% were detected only once. The top ten constitute just over 2% of the sample.

The chain is encoded by TRBV14 joined to TRBJ1-1; no D segment can be confidently identified. The receptor was isolated from a man in his fifties or sixties with pancreatic cancer. This material consisted of peripheral blood, taken from a patient treated with proton-based radiotherapy. The CDR3 protein is CASSQGVNTEAFF. The bases are TGTGCCAGCAGCCAAGGTGTGAACACTGAAGCTTTCTTT. The entire variable domain, with the stretches around the CDR3 drawn from the reference TRBV14 and TRBJ1-1 proteins, is EAGVTQFPSHSVIEKGQTVTLRCDPISGHDNLYWYRRVMGKEIKFLLHFVKESKQDESGMPNNRFLAERTGGTYSTLKVQPAELEDSGVYFCASSQGVNTEAFFGQGTRLTVV.